This T cell receptor (beta chain) was retrieved from a study of cytomegalovirus exposure and HLA in healthy donors. Trimming removed 0 bases at V and 7 bases at J, with 10 bases between. Germline-derived CDR1 and CDR2 are KGHSH and LQKENI. CDR3 length equals 15 residues. Clones were read by immunoSEQ multiplex PCR, and TCRdb kept only the in-frame ones, dropping some. In the table there are under 400,000 clones, 80% to 90% of which are singletons. The TCR originated in a woman between 18 and 29 years old in good health and CMV-seronegative. Sequenced input: PBMCs. This sequence joins TRBV18 and TRBJ1-6; maybe TRBD1 (5 bases). The DNA for the CDR3 is TGTGCCAGCTCACCACCTCCGGGGGGAAATTCACCCCTCCACTTT. It yields the protein CASSPPPGGNSPLHF.